This entry lists 21 T cell receptor beta chains sequenced from one sample in a study of blood T cell repertoires in COVID-19. Libraries were prepared by immunoSEQ multiplex PCR; TCRdb keeps only in-frame clonotypes and omits some of them. Of roughly 86,000 clones listed, about 86% are singletons. Sequencing used peripheral blood. These receptors came from a man aged 60 to 69 with acute or convalescent COVID-19.

The sample holds a few counts of this clone. V is TRBV21-1 and J is TRBJ1-3; TRBD1, the table's D call, was not compared with the DNA. TRBV21-1 is a recognized pseudogene. The CDR3 sequence is 16 residues long. CDR3 sequence: CASSTPWTGWENTIYF. The CDR3 region has the DNA TGTGCCAGCAGCACACCCTGGACAGGGTGGGAGAACACCATATATTTT.

This chain connects TRBV19 to TRBJ1-2; TRBD1 matches at 7 bases. Germline V gene sequence: CDR1 LNHDA, CDR2 SQIVND (reference sequence). Trimming at V came to 3 bases and at J to 0 bases, leaving 10 bases not matched to a gene. The CDR3 has 17 residues. The CDR3 protein is CASSMGSDRETNYGYTF. The CDR3 DNA reads as TGTGCCAGTAGTATGGGATCCGACAGGGAGACTAACTATGGCTACACCTTC.

This rearrangement joins TRBV6-5 to TRBJ1-2; TRBD1 aligns across 8 bases. Germline V gene lookup returns CDR1 MNHEY and CDR2 SVGAGI. The V gene end was trimmed by 6 bases and the J gene end by 6 bases; junction bases not matched to a gene: 12. CDR3 length: 15 amino acids. CDR3 residues: CASRKTRQGSDGYTF. The CDR3 DNA reads TGTGCCAGCAGAAAAACTAGACAGGGGAGCGATGGCTACACCTTC.

The chain recombines TRBV15 with TRBJ1-4, with TRBD1 as a possible D gene (6 bases). The V gene lost 3 bases and the J gene lost 0 bases, with 11 bases spanning the gap. The germline V gene has CDR1 LNHNV and CDR2 YYDKDF (reference sequence). This CDR3 is 16 amino acids long. CDR3: CATSRGGGATNEKLFF. The DNA of the CDR3 is TGTGCCACCAGCAGGGGAGGGGGAGCAACTAATGAAAAACTGTTTTTT. The full variable domain, with the rest looked up from reference TRBV15 and TRBJ1-4, is DAMVIQNPRYQVTQFGKPVTLSCSQTLNHNVMYWYQQKSSQAPKLLFHYYDKDFNNEADTPDNFQSRRPNTSFCFLDIRSPGLGDTAMYLCATSRGGGATNEKLFFGSGTQLSVL.

The rearrangement joins TRBV4-2 to TRBJ2-5; TRBD2 aligns across 11 bases. The CDR3 consists of 16 residues. Per the germline V gene, CDR1 is LGHNA and CDR2 is YNFKEQ. V was pared by 2 bases and J by 1 base, with 3 bases of the junction left unmatched. CDR3 amino acids: CASSQPSGGIQETQYF. The CDR3 DNA follows: TGTGCCAGCAGCCAACCTAGCGGGGGGATCCAAGAGACCCAGTACTTC.

This chain uses TRBV6-5 with TRBJ1-1, with 11 positions matching TRBD1. CDR1 is MNHEY and CDR2 is SVGAGI in the germline V gene. Germline trimming cut 5 bases from V and 4 bases from J; bases unmatched to any gene: 3. The CDR3 sequence is 14 residues long. CDR3 sequence (DNA): TGTGCCAGCAGTACGGGACAGGGGGTCACTGAAGCTTTCTTT. It translates to CASSTGQGVTEAFF.

The chain is built from TRBV5-1 and TRBJ1-1; 10 bases line up with TRBD1. J was trimmed by 10 bases and V by 0 bases; bases with no gene match: 12. This CDR3 has 16 amino acids. Germline V gives CDR1 SGHRS, CDR2 YFSETQ. The CDR3 loop is CASSLGLGTGAYGAFF. In nucleotides, the CDR3 is TGCGCCAGCAGCTTGGGGTTAGGGACAGGGGCATATGGAGCTTTCTTT.

Concerning this clone: This CDR3 is also generated by other DNA sequences in the sample. The CDR3 DNA reads as TGTGCCAGCAGCCGAGACAGGGGGCTCTACGAGCAGTACTTC. Protein sequence: CASSRDRGLYEQYF. V gene TRBV2 combines with J gene TRBJ2-7, with 10 nucleotides matching TRBD1. V gave up 6 bases and J gave up 3 bases; unmatched junction bases: 5. CDR1 and CDR2 (germline): SNHLY, FYNNEI. This CDR3 is built from 14 residues.

The chain joins TRBV7-2 to TRBJ1-5; D is uncertain. Germline CDR1 is SGHTA and CDR2 is FQGNSA. The V gene lost 1 base and the J gene lost 6 bases, with 13 bases spanning the gap. The CDR3 totals 15 residues. CDR3 in amino acids: CASSLGGQLAQPQHF. CDR3 DNA sequence: TGTGCCAGCAGCTTAGGAGGGCAGCTAGCTCAGCCCCAGCATTTT.

This chain uses TRBV18 with TRBJ2-5, with a weak D call TRBD2 (6 bases). Germline-derived CDR1 and CDR2 are KGHSH and LQKENI. This CDR3 is built from 14 residues. Trimming shortened V by 3 bases and J by 5 bases, and 13 bases separated the two germline ends. CDR3 loop: CASSPRQSGETQYF. CDR3 bases: TGTGCCAGCTCACCTAGACAGAGCGGGGAGACCCAGTACTTC.

The V and J genes are TRBV25-1 and TRBJ2-5, with D unclear. Germline V gene data show CDR1 as MGHDK and CDR2 as SYGVNS. The CDR3 runs to 11 residues. Trimming pared 8 bases from V and 5 bases from J, leaving 9 bases between. CDR3 region: CASHSLETQYF. CDR3 DNA: TGTGCCAGCCACAGTTTGGAGACCCAGTACTTC.

The rearrangement joins TRBV28 to TRBJ1-2; tentative D call: TRBD1 (6 bases). Trimming shortened V by 6 bases and J by 4 bases, and 18 bases separated the two germline ends. Germline values: CDR1 MDHEN, CDR2 SYDVKM. CDR3 length equals 15 residues. The CDR3 DNA reads TGTGCCAGCAGCTCCTCGACAGGTCGAGGCTATGGCTACACCTTC. Protein sequence: CASSSSTGRGYGYTF.

This sequence joins TRBV29-1 and TRBJ1-5, with unresolved D. Germline V gene sequence: CDR1 SQVTM, CDR2 ANQGSEA. V shed 6 bases and J shed 5 bases, with 17 bases lying between them. CDR3 length: 14 amino acids. The CDR3 DNA reads TGCAGCGTCGCCTGGACTGGGCAAGATCAGCCCCAGCATTTT. It codes for CSVAWTGQDQPQHF.

This sequence joins TRBV9 and TRBJ1-4; D ambiguous. Between the trimmed V and J ends, which lost 3 bases and 5 bases, there was a span of 5 bases. The germline V gene has CDR1 SGDLS and CDR2 YYNGEE. The CDR3 loop spans 12 amino acids. The CDR3 here is CASSALNEKLFF. The CDR3, as DNA: TGTGCCAGCAGCGCCTTAAATGAAAAACTGTTTTTT.

The J gene is TRBJ2-2, the V gene TRBV7-3; 9 nucleotides line up with TRBD1. From germline, CDR1 is SGHTA and CDR2 FQGTGA. CDR3 length: 13 residues. The J segment lost 8 bases and the V segment lost 6 bases, leaving 4 bases of the junction unmatched. The CDR3 region is CASSWTGEGELFF. CDR3 in DNA: TGTGCCAGCAGTTGGACAGGGGAAGGGGAGCTGTTTTTT.

V usage is TRBV3-1 (or the pseudogene TRBV3-2) and J usage is TRBJ1-5; D gene uncertain. Trimming removed 1 base at V and 0 bases at J, with 4 bases between. Germline lookup yields CDR1 LGHDT and CDR2 YNNKEL (reference sequence). The CDR3 totals 14 residues. CDR3 sequence reads: CASSQAGSNQPQHF. CDR3 coding DNA: TGTGCCAGCAGCCAAGCGGGTAGCAATCAGCCCCAGCATTTT.

The V call is TRBV2, the J call TRBJ1-3, with D hard to call. Germline CDR1 is SNHLY and CDR2 is FYNNEI. The V gene lost 7 bases and the J gene lost 3 bases, with 7 bases spanning the gap. The CDR3 has 12 residues. Written as DNA, the CDR3 is TGTGCCAGCATGAGGGTTGGAAACACCATATATTTT. This gives the protein CASMRVGNTIYF.

The J gene is TRBJ1-2, the V gene TRBV4-2; D is perhaps TRBD1 (5 bases). CDR3 length equals 12 residues. Trimming removed 0 bases at V and 8 bases at J, with 7 bases between. Germline assignment: CDR1 LGHNA and CDR2 YNFKEQ. The CDR3 sequence is CASSQEAGGYTF. In DNA, the CDR3 is TGTGCCAGCAGCCAAGAGGCAGGGGGCTACACCTTC.

The V call is TRBV7-3, the J call TRBJ2-1, with D possibly matching TRBD1 (6 bases). The germline gives CDR1 SGHTA, CDR2 FQGTGA. Trimming cost V 2 bases and J 1 base, with 9 bases left between them. The CDR3 consists of 15 residues. The CDR3 loop reads CASSLEQGSYNEQFF. CDR3 nucleotides: TGTGCCAGCAGCTTAGAACAGGGTTCCTACAATGAGCAGTTCTTC.

The CDR3 sequence: CASSPWDRGPETQYF. In DNA form, the CDR3 reads TGTGCCAGCAGCCCATGGGACAGGGGTCCAGAGACCCAGTACTTC. The V and J genes are TRBV14 and TRBJ2-5; 10 bases line up with TRBD1. V dropped 4 bases and J dropped 4; count of bases not matched to a gene: 6. Germline lookup yields CDR1 SGHDN and CDR2 FVKESK. The CDR3 runs to 15 residues.

The CDR3 DNA follows: TGCGCCAGCAGCCAAGTACCAGGGGGCGCCGGGTACGAGCAGTACTTC. It encodes CASSQVPGGAGYEQYF. The J gene is TRBJ2-7, the V gene TRBV4-1; the match to TRBD1 covers 8 bases. With 1 base clipped from V and 4 bases from J, the junction kept 9 bases outside the gene matches. CDR3 length: 16 amino acids. Germline V gives CDR1 MGHRA, CDR2 YSYEKL.